The next 29 T cell receptor beta chains were all read from a single sample in a study of CD8+ T cells in alopecia areata. Following extraction, RNA underwent reverse transcription to cDNA, which served as the sequencing template. Clones were read by immunoSEQ multiplex PCR, and TCRdb kept only the in-frame ones, dropping some. This table holds approximately 200,000 clones, roughly three fifths found once. Described treatment: oral pan-JAK inhibitor, 5-10 mg twice daily. Sample: CD4+ T cells sorted from blood, taken at week 4, from a patient treated with tofacitinib. The receptors shown here come from a human donor with alopecia areata.

The genes are TRBV30 and TRBJ1-1; D ambiguous. Germline V lookup: CDR1 GTSNPN, CDR2 SVGIG (reference sequence). V was shortened by 8 bases and J by 2 bases, with 15 bases between the two germline ends. The CDR3 totals 13 residues. The CDR3 sequence is CAGLNRLNTEAFF. DNA of the CDR3: TGTGCCGGCTTAAACCGACTTAACACTGAAGCTTTCTTT.

This clone was observed a handful of times. V is TRBV7-2 and J is TRBJ1-4, with D unresolved. The CDR3 has 14 amino acids. V was shortened by 2 bases and J by 8 bases, with 12 bases between the two germline ends. CDR1 is SGHTA, CDR2 FQGNSA, per germline. This CDR3 is CASSLMTGGEKLFF. The DNA for the CDR3 is TGTGCCAGCAGCTTAATGACGGGTGGGGAAAAACTGTTTTTT.

The J gene is TRBJ2-5, the V gene TRBV28; 11 positions match TRBD2. With V trimmed by 4 bases and J by 7 bases, 11 bases remained unmatched. The CDR3 consists of 16 residues. Germline V CDR1 and CDR2: MDHEN, SYDVKM. CDR3 loop: CASSSSTSGVVWTQYF. CDR3 sequence (DNA): TGTGCCAGCAGTTCATCGACTAGCGGGGTCGTCTGGACCCAGTACTTC.

This clone was detected a few times. The chain carries TRBV11-1 and TRBJ2-1; TRBD2 aligns across 12 bases. CDR3 length equals 15 residues. Germline V gene sequence: CDR1 SGHAT, CDR2 FQDESV (reference sequence). Trimming removed 1 base from V and 9 bases from J; junction bases left unmatched: 4. The CDR3 DNA reads as TGTGCCAGCAGCTTAGAACTAGCGGGAGGTGTTGAGCAGTTCTTC. The encoded protein is CASSLELAGGVEQFF.

This chain links TRBV5-1 with TRBJ2-5, with 11 bases identical to TRBD1. In germline, CDR1 is SGHRS, CDR2 YFSETQ. The V gene end was trimmed by 4 bases and the J gene end by 1 base; junction bases not matched to a gene: 6. The CDR3 spans 16 residues. The CDR3 DNA follows: TGCGCCAGCAGCCAAGGGACAGGGGGTCTCCAAGAGACCCAGTACTTC. It translates to CASSQGTGGLQETQYF. The full variable domain, its missing parts supplied by reference TRBV5-1 and TRBJ2-5, is KAGVTQTPRYLIKTRGQQVTLSCSPISGHRSVSWYQQTPGQGLQFLFEYFSETQRNKGNFPGRFSGRQFSNSRSEMNVSTLELGDSALYLCASSQGTGGLQETQYFGPGTRLLVL.

This chain links TRBV7-3 with TRBJ2-3; no clear D. Between the trimmed V and J ends, which lost 5 bases and 6 bases, there was a span of 9 bases. Germline CDR1 is SGHTA and CDR2 is FQGTGA. The CDR3 totals 12 residues. The CDR3 sequence: CASSAVGDTQYF. The CDR3 coding sequence is TGTGCCAGCAGCGCCGTGGGGGATACGCAGTATTTT. The entire variable domain, with the rest obtained from reference TRBV7-3 and TRBJ2-3, is as follows: GAGVSQTPSNKVTEKGKYVELRCDPISGHTALYWYRQSLGQGPEFLIYFQGTGAADDSGLPNDRFFAVRPEGSVSTLKIQRTERGDSAVYLCASSAVGDTQYFGPGTRLTVL.

V usage is TRBV10-3 and J usage is TRBJ2-7; TRBD1 aligns across 10 bases. V dropped 0 bases and J dropped 2; count of bases not matched to a gene: 7. Germline assignment: CDR1 ENHRY and CDR2 SYGVKD. CDR3 length: 17 amino acids. The CDR3 here is CAISESGQGTPPYEQYF. The CDR3 nucleotides read TGTGCCATCAGTGAGTCGGGACAGGGGACGCCTCCCTACGAGCAGTACTTC.

The genes are TRBV7-2 and TRBJ2-3, with D uncertain. The germline CDR1 and CDR2 sequences are SGHTA and FQGNSA. The CDR3 has 15 residues. Trimming removed 3 bases from V and 0 bases from J, with 10 bases in between. CDR3 in DNA: TGTGCCAGCAGCTTCCGGATGGACAGCACAGATACGCAGTATTTT. Protein: CASSFRMDSTDTQYF.

V is TRBV7-9 and J is TRBJ1-2, with D unclear. Germline CDR1 and CDR2: SEHNR and FQNEAQ (reference sequence). The V end lost 4 bases, the J end lost 4 bases, and 13 bases lay between the germline ends. The CDR3 is 14 residues long. The CDR3 sequence is CASSSWEKIYGYTF. CDR3 DNA sequence: TGTGCCAGCAGCTCGTGGGAAAAGATCTATGGCTACACCTTC.

This clone was recorded once. The chain recombines TRBV19 with TRBJ2-7; no clear D gene. The CDR3 totals 11 residues. Per germline, CDR1 LNHDA and CDR2 SQIVND (reference sequence). V lost 6 bases and J 10 bases, leaving 13 bases between the germline ends. The CDR3 sequence is CASRNSEIQYF. As DNA, the CDR3 is TGTGCCAGTAGAAACTCGGAAATACAGTACTTC.

The chain uses TRBV27 and TRBJ2-5, with unresolved D. Deletions cut 3 bases from V and 5 bases from J, with 10 bases between. Germline CDR1 and CDR2: MNHEY and SMNVEV (reference sequence). This CDR3 comprises 13 residues. CDR3 region: CASSFIARETQYF. The CDR3 DNA follows: TGTGCCAGCAGTTTTATTGCAAGGGAGACCCAGTACTTC.

This chain uses TRBV7-6 with TRBJ1-5; weak D call: TRBD1 (5 bases). The germline CDR1 and CDR2 sequences are SGHVS and FNYEAQ. The CDR3 spans 18 residues. Deletions cut 5 bases from V and 2 bases from J, with 22 bases between. Written as DNA, the CDR3 is TGTGCCAGCAGCCCTACCCGCGCAGGGCCCCTTGGCAATCAGCCCCAGCATTTT. Translated: CASSPTRAGPLGNQPQHF.

The gene calls are TRBV2 and TRBJ2-1; TRBD2 is a possible D gene (5 bases). This CDR3 spans 14 amino acids. In germline, CDR1 is SNHLY, CDR2 FYNNEI. V was shortened by 5 bases and J by 2 bases, with 10 bases between the two germline ends. Here the CDR3 reads CASSLGSPYNEQFF. The CDR3 region has the DNA TGTGCCAGCAGTCTAGGGAGTCCCTACAATGAGCAGTTCTTC.

V usage is TRBV5-1 and J usage is TRBJ1-1, with D uncertain. Trimming removed 2 bases from V and 1 base from J, with 9 bases in between. This CDR3 is built from 14 residues. From germline, CDR1 is SGHRS and CDR2 YFSETQ. CDR3 nucleotide sequence: TGCGCCAGCAGCTTTAGCCACCCGAACACTGAAGCTTTCTTT. Amino acid sequence: CASSFSHPNTEAFF.

V usage is TRBV5-1 and J usage is TRBJ1-1; D uncertain. CDR1 SGHRS and CDR2 YFSETQ come from the germline V gene. Trimming stripped 0 bases from V and 1 base from J, with 16 bases between. The CDR3 contains 17 residues. CDR3 bases: TGCGCCAGCAGCTTGGACGTGTTGAGGAAGGGGAACACTGAAGCTTTCTTT. Translating gives CASSLDVLRKGNTEAFF. The full variable domain, with the rest looked up from reference TRBV5-1 and TRBJ1-1, is KAGVTQTPRYLIKTRGQQVTLSCSPISGHRSVSWYQQTPGQGLQFLFEYFSETQRNKGNFPGRFSGRQFSNSRSEMNVSTLELGDSALYLCASSLDVLRKGNTEAFFGQGTRLTVV.

Only one count was recorded for this clone. The junction departs from germline at one end; a sequencing error may be responsible. The V and J genes are TRBV11-2 and TRBJ2-7; D is unclear. Germline CDR1 SGHAT, CDR2 FQNNGV. This CDR3 region has 14 residues. The CDR3 DNA is TGTGCCAGCAGCTTACTTCAGGCCACCTACGGGCAGTACTTC. The encoded protein is CASSLLQATYGQYF.

Only a few counts were recorded for this clone. The chain links TRBV15 to TRBJ2-5; D remains ambiguous. Trimming left V 5 bases short and J 5 bases short, with 18 bases between. CDR3 length: 15 residues. Per the germline V gene, CDR1 is LNHNV and CDR2 is YYDKDF (reference sequence). The CDR3 DNA reads TGTGCCACCAGCGGACCACAAAAAGTTGGGGAGACCCAGTACTTC. Translation: CATSGPQKVGETQYF.

The chain recombines TRBV30 with TRBJ2-3; D uncertain. Germline V gene data show CDR1 as GTSNPN and CDR2 as SVGIG (reference sequence). There are 13 residues in the CDR3. Trimming removed 3 bases at V and 1 base at J, with 8 bases between. The CDR3 DNA follows: TGTGCCTGGAGCCCCTACCGCACAGATACGCAGTATTTT. Residues: CAWSPYRTDTQYF.

The chain links TRBV19 to TRBJ2-2; TRBD1 matches at 7 bases. The CDR3 runs 15 residues. J lost 3 bases, V lost 6 bases, and 7 bases had no gene match. CDR1 is LNHDA and CDR2 is SQIVND in the germline V gene (reference sequence). Here the CDR3 DNA reads TGTGCCAGTAGCTGGAGACAGGGATACACCGGGGAGCTGTTTTTT. Translating gives CASSWRQGYTGELFF.

The table lists this clone with a few counts. The chain uses TRBV29-1 and TRBJ2-5; possibly TRBD2 for D (6 bases). V was cut by 5 bases and J by 4 bases, with 14 bases left in between. Germline assignment: CDR1 SQVTM and CDR2 ANQGSEA. CDR3 length: 13 amino acids. CDR3 amino acids: CSVRLGTSETQYF. In nucleotides, the CDR3 is TGCAGCGTTAGGCTCGGGACTTCAGAGACCCAGTACTTC.

This clone showed up just a few times. The V gene is TRBV29-1, the J gene TRBJ2-7; D call uncertain. Germline CDR1 is SQVTM and CDR2 is ANQGSEA. This CDR3 has 13 residues. Trimming took off 1 base at V and 6 bases at J, with 13 bases between the two ends. CDR3 DNA sequence: TGCAGCGTTGAAGTTCAGCGTAACGGCGAGCAGTACTTC. It encodes CSVEVQRNGEQYF.

This rearrangement joins TRBV15 to TRBJ2-2; D is uncertain. V lost 5 bases, J lost 6 bases, and 13 bases lay in between. The CDR3 covers 14 residues. From germline, CDR1 is LNHNV and CDR2 YYDKDF (reference sequence). The CDR3 protein is CATSDRVRPGELFF. The CDR3 nucleotides read TGTGCCACCAGCGATAGGGTACGACCCGGGGAGCTGTTTTTT. Complete variable domain (other parts from reference TRBV15 and TRBJ2-2): DAMVIQNPRYQVTQFGKPVTLSCSQTLNHNVMYWYQQKSSQAPKLLFHYYDKDFNNEADTPDNFQSRRPNTSFCFLDIRSPGLGDTAMYLCATSDRVRPGELFFGEGSRLTVL.

The V and J genes are TRBV18 and TRBJ2-1; 13 bases map to TRBD2. The germline V gene has CDR1 KGHSH and CDR2 LQKENI. There are 16 residues in the CDR3. With 0 bases clipped from V and 10 bases from J, the junction kept 6 bases outside the gene matches. The CDR3 is CASSPPTSGRAGEQFF. The CDR3 nucleotides read TGTGCCAGCTCACCACCCACTAGCGGGAGGGCCGGGGAGCAGTTCTTC.

This clone was seen a handful of times. CDR3 coding DNA: TGCGCCAGCTGCCGAGCGGCTGGAGATACGCAGTATTTT. Translated: CASCRAAGDTQYF. The chain uses TRBV4-1 and TRBJ2-3; a weak D match, TRBD2 (5 bases). Germline CDR1 and CDR2: MGHRA and YSYEKL. This CDR3 comprises 13 residues. V gave up 8 bases and J gave up 5 bases, with 14 bases separating them.

In its sample, this clone was seen a few times. V is TRBV29-1 and J is TRBJ1-5, with D uncertain. V dropped 4 bases and J dropped 3 bases, with 10 bases sitting between them. The CDR3 totals 13 residues. The germline V gene has CDR1 SQVTM and CDR2 ANQGSEA. CDR3 protein: CSVARDFNQPQHF. CDR3 sequence (DNA): TGCAGCGTTGCTAGGGATTTCAATCAGCCCCAGCATTTT.

This chain links TRBV7-2 with TRBJ2-1, with D perhaps being TRBD1 or TRBD2 (5 bases each). V lost 1 base and J 6 bases, leaving 13 bases between the germline ends. The CDR3 sequence is 15 residues long. Germline assignment: CDR1 SGHTA and CDR2 FQGNSA. The CDR3: CASSLGGAAANEQFF. CDR3 in DNA: TGTGCCAGCAGCTTAGGAGGGGCCGCCGCCAATGAGCAGTTCTTC.

The chain employs TRBV28 and TRBJ1-2; no reliable D call. Between the trimmed V and J ends, which lost 4 bases and 5 bases, there was a span of 14 bases. Germline V gene data show CDR1 as MDHEN and CDR2 as SYDVKM. CDR3 length: 14 residues. CDR3 residues: CASSSTRGYYGYTF. The CDR3 bases are TGTGCCAGCAGTTCTACACGGGGATATTATGGCTACACCTTC.

The V and J genes are TRBV30 and TRBJ2-3; D remains ambiguous. The germline gives CDR1 GTSNPN, CDR2 SVGIG (reference sequence). CDR3 length: 15 amino acids. V was clipped by 1 base and J by 7 bases, with 18 bases between them. The CDR3 reads CAWSGAGPYQNTQYF. Here the CDR3 DNA reads TGTGCCTGGAGTGGGGCAGGACCCTACCAGAATACGCAGTATTTT.

This clone appeared once. This sequence joins TRBV27 and TRBJ2-5; 9 positions agree with TRBD2. Germline V gene sequence: CDR1 MNHEY, CDR2 SMNVEV (reference sequence). The CDR3 spans 15 residues. The trim removed 6 bases at V and 12 bases at J, leaving 17 bases unmatched. CDR3 region: CASSRVPSGAAPEYF. The CDR3 DNA reads TGTGCCAGCAGCCGAGTTCCTAGCGGGGCAGCTCCGGAGTACTTC.